A single sample is the source of the 6 T cell receptor beta chains below, sequenced in a study of blood T cell repertoires in COVID-19. The data were produced by immunoSEQ multiplex PCR, yet TCRdb's version contains in-frame clones alone and is incomplete. The sample contains 310,000 or so clones, more than 75% of which appear only once. Sequenced sample: peripheral blood. The source of these receptors is a woman aged 45-65 years with acute or convalescent COVID-19.

This rearrangement joins TRBV7-2 to TRBJ1-6, with D unresolved. Trimming took off 5 bases at V and 14 bases at J, with 13 bases between the two ends. The CDR3 is 12 amino acids. CDR1 and CDR2 from the germline V gene are SGHTA and FQGNSA. For the CDR3, the DNA is TGTGCCAGCAGCGTATCGCGCCTGGCCCTCCACTTT. Residues: CASSVSRLALHF.

This CDR3 is CASSRGFSNQPQHF. The CDR3 region has the DNA TGTGCCAGCAGTCGGGGATTTAGCAATCAGCCCCAGCATTTT. The genes are TRBV6-5 and TRBJ1-5, with no clear D. The length of the CDR3 is 14 residues. From germline, CDR1 is MNHEY and CDR2 SVGAGI. The V end was cut by 5 bases, the J end by 0 bases, with 8 bases between.

J is TRBJ2-1 and V is TRBV27; possibly TRBD2 for D (5 bases). The CDR3 covers 18 residues. Trimming shortened V by 5 bases and J by 4 bases, and 24 bases separated the two germline ends. Per the germline V gene, CDR1 is MNHEY and CDR2 is SMNVEV (reference sequence). This chain's CDR3 is CASSSNLGWGAEYNEQFF. In nucleotides, the CDR3 is TGTGCCAGCAGTAGTAACCTTGGGTGGGGAGCAGAGTACAATGAGCAGTTCTTC.

The rearrangement uses TRBV19 and TRBJ1-5; D call uncertain. Germline V lookup: CDR1 LNHDA, CDR2 SQIVND (reference sequence). There are 15 residues in the CDR3. Trimming pared 10 bases from V and 2 bases from J, leaving 18 bases between. The CDR3 coding sequence is TGTGCCACCTCTCGGCCCTCTAGCGGCAATCAGCCCCAGCATTTT. It codes for CATSRPSSGNQPQHF.

V and J are TRBV9 and TRBJ2-7; 8 bases agree with TRBD2. CDR1 is SGDLS, CDR2 YYNGEE, per germline. The CDR3 covers 16 residues. J was trimmed by 3 bases and V by 3 bases; bases with no gene match: 11. The CDR3 is CASSGEERESIYEQYF. The DNA for the CDR3 is TGTGCCAGCAGCGGTGAGGAGCGGGAGAGCATCTACGAGCAGTACTTC. Variable domain in full (rest from reference TRBV9 and TRBJ2-7): DSGVTQTPKHLITATGQRVTLRCSPRSGDLSVYWYQQSLDQGLQFLIQYYNGEERAKGNILERFSAQQFPDLHSELNLSSLELGDSALYFCASSGEERESIYEQYFGPGTRLTVT.

The sample holds a few counts of this clone. The chain recombines TRBV7-2 with TRBJ2-7; 10 bases match TRBD2. CDR3 size: 17 residues. The trim removed 1 base at V and 3 bases at J, leaving 9 bases unmatched. The germline CDR1 and CDR2 sequences are SGHTA and FQGNSA. DNA of the CDR3: TGTGCCAGCAGCTTAGGCGGGACTAGCGCAAAAAACTACGAGCAGTACTTC. Protein product: CASSLGGTSAKNYEQYF.